This TCR beta chain originates from a study of T cells in Graves' hyperthyroidism and ophthalmopathy. TCR beta CDR3 sequences were amplified from RNA transcripts. The HTBI set primed first-round TCR CDR3 RT-PCR. From the multiplex PCR reads, TCRdb called clonotypes with MiXCR, one entry per CDR3 protein. The sample holds hundreds of thousands of distinct CDR3 sequences, roughly 32% seen once. CDR1 SGHRS and CDR2 YFSETQ come from the germline V gene. CDR3 length equals 18 residues. Losses at the gene ends were 4 bases for V and 0 bases for J; bases not matched to a gene: 6. The chain uses TRBV5-1 and TRBJ2-2; 13 nucleotides agree with TRBD2. Material for sequencing was blood. This TCR was sampled from a woman in her forties with Graves' hyperthyroidism. CDR3 DNA sequence: TGCGCCAGCAGCCTCGGACTAGCGGGAGCCCCGAACACCGGGGAGCTGTTTTTT. Translation gives CASSLGLAGAPNTGELFF.